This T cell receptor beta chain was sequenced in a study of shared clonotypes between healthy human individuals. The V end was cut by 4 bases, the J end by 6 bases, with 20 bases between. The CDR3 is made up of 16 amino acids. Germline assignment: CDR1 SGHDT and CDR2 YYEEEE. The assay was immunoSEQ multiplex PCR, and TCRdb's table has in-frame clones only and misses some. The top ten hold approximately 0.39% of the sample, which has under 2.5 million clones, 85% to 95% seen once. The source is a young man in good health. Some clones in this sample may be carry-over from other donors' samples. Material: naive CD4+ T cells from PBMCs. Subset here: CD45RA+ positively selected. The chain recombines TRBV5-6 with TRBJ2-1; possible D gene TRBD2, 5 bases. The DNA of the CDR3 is TGTGCCAGCAGCCCACTAACGACCTTAGGGAGCAATGAGCAGTTCTTC. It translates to CASSPLTTLGSNEQFF.